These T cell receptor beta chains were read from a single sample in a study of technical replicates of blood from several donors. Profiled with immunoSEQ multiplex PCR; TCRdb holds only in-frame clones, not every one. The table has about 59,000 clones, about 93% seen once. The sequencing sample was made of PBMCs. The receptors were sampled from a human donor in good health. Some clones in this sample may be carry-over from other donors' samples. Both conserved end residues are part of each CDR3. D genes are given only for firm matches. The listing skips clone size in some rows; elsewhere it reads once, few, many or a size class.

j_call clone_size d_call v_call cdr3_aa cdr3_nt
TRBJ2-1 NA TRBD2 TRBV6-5 CASSYSGTSGIYEQFF TGTGCCAGCAGTTACTCCGGGACTAGCGGGATATATGAGCAGTTCTTC
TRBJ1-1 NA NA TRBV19 CASSLGTSNTEAFF TGTGCCAGTAGTCTAGGGACAAGTAACACTGAAGCTTTCTTT
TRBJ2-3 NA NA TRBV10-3 CAISDAGSGDTQYF TGTGCCATCAGTGACGCGGGTTCTGGAGATACGCAGTATTTT
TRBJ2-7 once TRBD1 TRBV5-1 CASQGTGGGDEQYF TGCGCCAGCCAGGGGACAGGGGGCGGCGACGAGCAGTACTTC
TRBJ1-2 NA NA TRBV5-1 CASSIEPDSPGDGYTF TGCGCCAGCAGCATAGAACCGGACAGTCCAGGGGATGGCTACACCTTC
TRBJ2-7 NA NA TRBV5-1 CASSLGQLSSYEQYF TGCGCCAGCAGCTTAGGACAGCTCAGCTCCTACGAGCAGTACTTC
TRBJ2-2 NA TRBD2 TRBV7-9 CASSTAGTSGSAGELFF TGTGCCAGCAGCACCGCCGGGACTAGCGGGAGTGCCGGGGAGCTGTTTTTT
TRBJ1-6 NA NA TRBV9 CASSVEGRGNSPLHF TGTGCCAGCAGCGTAGAGGGAAGGGGCAATTCACCCCTCCACTTT
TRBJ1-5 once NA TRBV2 CASSVEGWGDQPQHF TGTGCCAGCAGTGTAGAAGGTTGGGGGGACCAGCCCCAGCATTTT
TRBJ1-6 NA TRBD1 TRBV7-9 CASTMDRGLSPLHF TGTGCCAGCACCATGGACAGGGGGCTCTCACCCCTCCACTTT
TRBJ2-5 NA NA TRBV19 CASSNDRLGTQYF TGTGCCAGTAGTAACGACAGGTTGGGGACCCAGTACTTC
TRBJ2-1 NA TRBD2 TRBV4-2 CASSQAVGTSLSHEQFF TGTGCCAGCAGCCAAGCGGTGGGGACTAGCCTTTCACATGAGCAGTTCTTC
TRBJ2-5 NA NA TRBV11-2 CASSLDLAHETQYF TGTGCCAGCAGCTTAGATCTCGCACACGAGACCCAGTACTTC
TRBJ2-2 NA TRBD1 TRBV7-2 CASSLGGLGQVVGELFF TGTGCCAGCAGCTTAGGGGGCCTTGGACAGGTGGTCGGGGAGCTGTTTTTT
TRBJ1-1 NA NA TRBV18 CASSPLQGTEAFF TGTGCCAGCTCACCATTGCAGGGAACTGAAGCTTTCTTT
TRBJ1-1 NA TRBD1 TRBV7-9 CASSFGQEGTEAFF TGTGCCAGCAGCTTTGGACAGGAGGGGACTGAAGCTTTCTTT
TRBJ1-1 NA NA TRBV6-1 CATGAVRGGSTEAFF TGTGCCACCGGCGCTGTAAGGGGGGGGAGCACTGAAGCTTTCTTT
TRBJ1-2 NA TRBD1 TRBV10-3 CAISESGTANYGYTF TGTGCCATCAGTGAGTCCGGGACAGCTAACTATGGCTACACCTTC
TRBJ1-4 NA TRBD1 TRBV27 CASRPQVGQGGEKLFF TGTGCCAGCAGGCCTCAAGTGGGACAGGGAGGAGAAAAACTGTTTTTT
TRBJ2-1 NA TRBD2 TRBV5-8 CASSSIGTSGGARNEQFF TGTGCCAGCAGCTCGATCGGGACTAGCGGGGGGGCCAGGAATGAGCAGTTCTTC
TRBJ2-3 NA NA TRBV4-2 CASSRSGSTDTQYF TGTGCCAGCAGCCGTAGCGGAAGCACAGATACGCAGTATTTT
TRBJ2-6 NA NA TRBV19 CASSFRGAGGANVLTF TGTGCCAGTAGTTTCCGGGGGGCAGGTGGGGCCAACGTCCTGACTTTC
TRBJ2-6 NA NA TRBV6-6 CASSSQVSGANVLTF TGTGCCAGCAGCTCCCAGGTCTCTGGGGCCAACGTCCTGACTTTC
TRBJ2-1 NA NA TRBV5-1 CASSGQGGWNNEQFF TGCGCCAGCAGCGGCCAGGGGGGATGGAACAATGAGCAGTTCTTC
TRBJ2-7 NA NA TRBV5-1 CASSWGGGYEQYF TGCGCCAGCAGCTGGGGGGGCGGGTACGAGCAGTACTTC
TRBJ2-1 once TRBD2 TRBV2 CASSEARGGINEQFF TGTGCCAGCAGTGAAGCTCGCGGGGGGATCAATGAGCAGTTCTTC
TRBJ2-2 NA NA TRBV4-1 CASSQPGTNTGELFF TGCGCCAGCAGCCAGCCAGGGACAAACACCGGGGAGCTGTTTTTT
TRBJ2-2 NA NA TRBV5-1 CASKVQGNTGELFF TGCGCCAGCAAGGTACAGGGGAACACCGGGGAGCTGTTTTTT
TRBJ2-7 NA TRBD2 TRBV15 CATSRVSGVVGEQYF TGTGCCACCAGCAGAGTTAGCGGGGTGGTAGGCGAGCAGTACTTC
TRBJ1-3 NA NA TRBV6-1 CASSELRNTIYF TGTGCCAGCAGTGAGTTAAGAAACACCATATATTTT
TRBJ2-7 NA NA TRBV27 CASSFLRHSYEQYF TGTGCCAGCAGTTTCCTTCGACATTCCTACGAGCAGTACTTC
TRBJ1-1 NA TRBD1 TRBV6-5 CASSYGDRMNTEAFF TGTGCCAGCAGTTATGGGGACAGGATGAACACTGAAGCTTTCTTT
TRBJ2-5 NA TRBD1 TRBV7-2 CASSLVTRQGLGTQYF TGTGCCAGCAGCTTAGTCACGAGACAGGGTTTAGGGACCCAGTACTTC
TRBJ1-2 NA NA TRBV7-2 CASSLGQGNGYTF TGTGCCAGCAGCCTTGGGCAGGGGAATGGCTACACCTTC
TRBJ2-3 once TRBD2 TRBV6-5 CASSSRTSITDTQYF TGTGCCAGCAGTTCGCGGACTAGCATCACAGATACGCAGTATTTT
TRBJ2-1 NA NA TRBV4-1 CASSRSGLGEQFF TGCGCCAGCAGCCGTTCTGGATTGGGCGAGCAGTTCTTC
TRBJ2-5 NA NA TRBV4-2 CASSQSVRETQYF TGTGCCAGCAGCCAATCTGTGAGAGAGACCCAGTACTTC
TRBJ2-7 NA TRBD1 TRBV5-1 CASSNDRDRRSYEQYF TGCGCCAGCAGCAACGACCGGGACAGGCGCTCCTACGAGCAGTACTTC
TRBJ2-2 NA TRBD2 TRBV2 CASRDKRERDGELFF TGTGCCAGCAGAGACAAGCGGGAGCGGGACGGGGAGCTGTTTTTT
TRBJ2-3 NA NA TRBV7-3 CASSLSQRTDTQYF TGTGCCAGCAGCTTAAGTCAGAGGACAGATACGCAGTATTTT
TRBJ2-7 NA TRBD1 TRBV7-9 CASSPGPGQSYEQYF TGTGCCAGCAGCCCCGGACCGGGACAGTCCTACGAGCAGTACTTC
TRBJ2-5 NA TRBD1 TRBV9 CASSVDSNRGRETQYF TGTGCCAGCAGCGTAGATTCTAACAGGGGAAGGGAGACCCAGTACTTC